This T cell receptor beta chain was recorded in a study of cytomegalovirus exposure and HLA in healthy donors. At the level of the study: Around 180 million T cells yielded approximately 100 million unique TCR beta sequences, as an earlier analysis found.

As to this clone: Antigen: not known.

The CDR3 has 18 residues. J was trimmed by 7 bases and V by 1 base; bases with no gene match: 14. Looked up from germline, CDR1 is SEHNR and CDR2 is FQNEAQ (reference sequence). With 60 Vbeta and 13 Jbeta primers, the PCR was carried out. Some clones are missing from TCRdb's copy, which holds only in-frame ones; the method was immunoSEQ multiplex PCR. The sample includes over 50,000 clones, 70% to 90% of them seen just once. General study points: A few V segments could not be told apart, such as TRBV6-2 and TRBV6-3, and were left out. Among immune exposure information, only CMV serostatus was available. Some public TCRs appeared in many individuals, while most sequences were rare.

Input material: PBMCs. The TCR comes from a man in his thirties or forties in good health and CMV-seropositive. The V call is TRBV7-9, the J call TRBJ2-7; TRBD2 matches at 12 bases. CDR3 residues: CASSLGSELAGGLGEQYF. CDR3 sequence (DNA): TGTGCCAGCAGCTTAGGTTCGGAACTAGCGGGAGGTCTAGGTGAGCAGTACTTC.